A single sample is the source of the 13 T cell receptor beta chains below, sequenced in a study of blood T cells in healthy people across ages. The second PCR ran roughly 6 to 11 cycles with a sample-barcoded 5' primer and J-beta primers. TCRdb independently ran MiXCR on the 5' RACE reads; one entry per CDR3 protein. The sample holds roughly 1.5 million distinct CDR3 sequences, under 55% seen once. The sequencing input was blood. The receptors here all came from a woman younger than 30 in good health.

The chain links TRBV12-3 or TRBV12-4 to TRBJ1-2; 8 nucleotides agree with TRBD1. CDR3 length: 18 residues. With V trimmed by 5 bases and J by 0 bases, 14 bases remained unmatched. The CDR3: CASSRRDRPIGANYGYTF. The CDR3 bases are TGTGCCAGCAGTCGGAGGGACAGGCCGATCGGGGCTAACTATGGCTACACCTTC.

This clonotype turned up a few times. The V call is TRBV3-1, the J call TRBJ2-7; 8 bases agree with TRBD2. The length of the CDR3 is 15 residues. With 3 bases clipped from V and 3 bases from J, the junction kept 7 bases outside the gene matches. In germline, CDR1 is LGHDT, CDR2 YNNKEL (reference sequence). The DNA of the CDR3 is TGTGCCAGCAGCCAGATACTAGCGGTTCACTACGAGCAGTACTTC. Translating gives CASSQILAVHYEQYF.

The DNA of the CDR3 is TGTGCCAGCAGCCAAGAACACGGGAGCTCCTATAATTCACCCCTCCACTTT. Protein: CASSQEHGSSYNSPLHF. V gene TRBV3-1 combines with J gene TRBJ1-6; D gene uncertain. The CDR3 is made up of 17 amino acids. Trimming removed 0 bases from V and 0 bases from J, with 9 bases in between. Per germline, CDR1 LGHDT and CDR2 YNNKEL (reference sequence).

This chain joins TRBV18 and TRBJ2-1; perhaps D is TRBD1 or TRBD2 (5 bases each). Trimming removed 2 bases from V and 2 bases from J, with 10 bases in between. Germline V gene lookup returns CDR1 KGHSH and CDR2 LQKENI. The CDR3 runs 15 residues. CDR3 in amino acids: CASSPMTAAYNEQFF. The CDR3 DNA follows: TGTGCCAGCTCACCAATGACAGCGGCCTACAATGAGCAGTTCTTC.

This clonotype was counted a single time. A much larger clone differs by one base, so this may be a read error. CDR3 amino acids: CASSYRENEQYF. The DNA for the CDR3 is TGTGCCAGCAGTTACAGGGAAAACGAGCAGTACTTC. The chain is built from TRBV6-5 and TRBJ2-5, with D uncertain. The end of the DNA fits TRBJ2-7 better, so the J call may be wrong. CDR1 is MNHEY and CDR2 is SVGAGI in the germline V gene. The CDR3 runs 12 residues.

There are a few counts of this clonotype. This chain links TRBV12-3 or TRBV12-4 with TRBJ1-1; D unclear. V lost 2 bases to trimming and J lost 0 bases, with 13 bases between them. The CDR3 sequence is 16 residues long. The CDR3, as DNA: TGTGCCAGCAGTTTAAATCTTGAGGAGATGAACACTGAAGCTTTCTTT. Translation gives CASSLNLEEMNTEAFF.

The chain is built from TRBV10-3 and TRBJ2-1; 10 bases are shared with TRBD2. The germline V gene encodes CDR1 ENHRY and CDR2 SYGVKD. V was pared by 3 bases and J by 0 bases, with 8 bases of the junction left unmatched. This CDR3 comprises 18 residues. The CDR3 DNA reads as TGTGCCATCAGTGACCTACTAGCGGGGCCGAGCTCCTACAATGAGCAGTTCTTC. The encoded protein is CAISDLLAGPSSYNEQFF.

V usage is TRBV20-1 and J usage is TRBJ1-1, with unresolved D. CDR3 length: 11 residues. V gave up 5 bases and J gave up 8 bases, with 12 bases separating them. Germline V gene sequence: CDR1 DFQATT, CDR2 SNEGSKA (reference sequence). The CDR3 is CSALSSGEAFF. The CDR3 DNA reads TGCAGTGCTCTTTCTAGCGGCGAAGCTTTCTTT.

This chain connects TRBV29-1 to TRBJ2-1; no clear D. The length of the CDR3 is 11 residues. Germline V CDR1 and CDR2: SQVTM, ANQGSEA. V lost 4 bases, J lost 9 bases, and 10 bases lay in between. CDR3 amino acids: CSVGAIGEQFF. The CDR3 DNA sequence: TGCAGCGTTGGAGCCATTGGTGAGCAGTTCTTC.

The sample holds a few counts of this clonotype. This chain links TRBV9 with TRBJ2-7; 7 nucleotides match TRBD1. Germline CDR1 is SGDLS and CDR2 is YYNGEE. This CDR3 contains 15 residues. V lost 4 bases to trimming and J lost 2 bases; unmatched junction nucleotides: 9. The CDR3 region has the DNA TGTGCCAGCAGCCCCGGGACAGCCCAGCCCTACGAGCAGTACTTC. Translating it yields CASSPGTAQPYEQYF.

Ten or more counts support this clonotype. The V and J genes are TRBV12-3 or TRBV12-4 and TRBJ2-6, with no clear D. Trimming pared 3 bases from V and 3 bases from J, leaving 3 bases between. The CDR3 has 13 amino acids. This chain's CDR3 is CASSFNGANVLTF. In nucleotides, the CDR3 is TGTGCCAGCAGTTTCAATGGGGCCAACGTCCTGACTTTC.

The chain combines TRBV9 with TRBJ2-3; perhaps D is TRBD1 or TRBD2 (5 bases each). Germline assignment: CDR1 SGDLS and CDR2 YYNGEE. V was cut by 4 bases and J by 6 bases, with 12 bases left in between. The CDR3 is made up of 13 amino acids. The CDR3 DNA reads as TGTGCCAGCAGCAGAGGGGACGGGGATACGCAGTATTTT. It is translated as CASSRGDGDTQYF.

The CDR3: CASSRYDRGSSYEQYF. In DNA form, the CDR3 reads TGTGCCAGCAGCCGGTATGACAGGGGGTCTTCCTACGAGCAGTACTTC. V and J are TRBV3-1 and TRBJ2-5, with TRBD1 matching 9 bases. TRBJ2-7 matches the DNA end more closely, so the J call is doubtful. There are 16 residues in the CDR3. Per germline, CDR1 LGHDT and CDR2 YNNKEL (reference sequence).